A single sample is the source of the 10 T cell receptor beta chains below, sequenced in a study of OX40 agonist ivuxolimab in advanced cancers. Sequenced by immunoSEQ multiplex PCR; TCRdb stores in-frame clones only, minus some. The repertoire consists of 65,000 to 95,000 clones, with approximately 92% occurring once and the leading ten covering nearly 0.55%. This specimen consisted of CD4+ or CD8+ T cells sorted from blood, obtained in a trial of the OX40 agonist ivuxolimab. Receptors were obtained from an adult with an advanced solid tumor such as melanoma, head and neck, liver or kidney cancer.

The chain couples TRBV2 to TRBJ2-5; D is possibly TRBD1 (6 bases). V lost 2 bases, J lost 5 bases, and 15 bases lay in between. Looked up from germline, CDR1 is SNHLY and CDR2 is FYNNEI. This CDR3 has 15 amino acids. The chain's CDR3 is CASSENPGALETQYF. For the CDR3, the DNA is TGTGCCAGCAGTGAAAATCCAGGGGCGCTTGAGACCCAGTACTTC.

The CDR3 spells CASSYRGSGKDTQYF. CDR3 coding DNA: TGTGCCAGCAGCTACCGAGGAAGTGGTAAAGATACGCAGTATTTT. The chain joins TRBV7-3 to TRBJ2-3; D unclear. The germline gives CDR1 SGHTA, CDR2 FQGTGA. The CDR3 covers 15 residues. With 4 bases removed from V and 5 bases from J, the gap between germline ends came to 16 bases. The whole variable domain, filled in from reference TRBV7-3 and TRBJ2-3, reads GAGVSQTPSNKVTEKGKYVELRCDPISGHTALYWYRQSLGQGPEFLIYFQGTGAADDSGLPNDRFFAVRPEGSVSTLKIQRTERGDSAVYLCASSYRGSGKDTQYFGPGTRLTVL.

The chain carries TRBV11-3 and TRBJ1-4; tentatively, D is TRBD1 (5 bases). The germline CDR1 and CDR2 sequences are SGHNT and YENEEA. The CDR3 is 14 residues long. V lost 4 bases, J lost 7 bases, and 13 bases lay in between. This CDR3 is CASSSRGAREKLFF. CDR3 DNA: TGTGCCAGCAGCTCTAGAGGGGCCCGTGAAAAACTGTTTTTT. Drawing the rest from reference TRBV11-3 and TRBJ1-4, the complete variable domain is EAGVVQSPRYKIIEKKQPVAFWCNPISGHNTLYWYLQNLGQGPELLIRYENEEAVDDSQLPKDRFSAERLKGVDSTLKIQPAELGDSAVYLCASSSRGAREKLFFGSGTQLSVL.

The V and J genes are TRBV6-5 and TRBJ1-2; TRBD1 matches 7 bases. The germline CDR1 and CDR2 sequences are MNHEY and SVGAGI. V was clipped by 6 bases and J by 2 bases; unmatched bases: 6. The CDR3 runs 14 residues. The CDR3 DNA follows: TGTGCCAGCAGCAGGGACAGCCAGAACTATGGCTACACCTTC. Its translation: CASSRDSQNYGYTF.

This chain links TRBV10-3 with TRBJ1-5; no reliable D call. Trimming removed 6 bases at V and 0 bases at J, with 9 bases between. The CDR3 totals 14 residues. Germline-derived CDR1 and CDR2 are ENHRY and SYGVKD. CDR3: CAISPGDSNQPQHF. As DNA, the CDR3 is TGTGCCATCAGCCCGGGAGATAGCAATCAGCCCCAGCATTTT.

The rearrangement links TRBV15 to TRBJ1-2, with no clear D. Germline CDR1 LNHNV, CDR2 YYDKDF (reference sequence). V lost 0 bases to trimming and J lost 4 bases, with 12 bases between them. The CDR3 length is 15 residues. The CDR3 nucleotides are TGTGCCACCAGCAGAGATCTAAGGGTAGGCTATGGCTACACCTTC. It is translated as CATSRDLRVGYGYTF.

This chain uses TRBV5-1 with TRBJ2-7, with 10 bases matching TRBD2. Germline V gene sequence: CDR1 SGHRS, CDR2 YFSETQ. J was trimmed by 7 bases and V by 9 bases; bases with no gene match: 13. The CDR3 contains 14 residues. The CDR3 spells CATRTSGEAGEQYF. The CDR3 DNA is TGCGCCACACGGACTAGCGGAGAGGCTGGAGAGCAGTACTTC.

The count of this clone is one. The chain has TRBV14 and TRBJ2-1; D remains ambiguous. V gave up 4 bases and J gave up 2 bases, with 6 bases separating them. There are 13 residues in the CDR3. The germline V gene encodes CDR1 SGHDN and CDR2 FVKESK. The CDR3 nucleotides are TGTGCCAGCAGCCCCGGACCCTACAATGAGCAGTTCTTC. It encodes CASSPGPYNEQFF.

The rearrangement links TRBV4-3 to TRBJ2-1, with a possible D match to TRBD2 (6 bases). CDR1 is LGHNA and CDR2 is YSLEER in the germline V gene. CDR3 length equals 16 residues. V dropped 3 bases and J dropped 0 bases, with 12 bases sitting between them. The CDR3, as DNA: TGCGCCAGCAGCCACATAGCGGCAAGCTCCTACAATGAGCAGTTCTTC. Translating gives CASSHIAASSYNEQFF.

CDR3 in amino acids: CASSPGGSSNEQFF. The CDR3 nucleotides read TGTGCCAGCAGCCCGGGAGGTAGTAGCAATGAGCAGTTCTTC. V and J are TRBV7-3 and TRBJ2-1, with 7 positions matching TRBD2. The germline V gene has CDR1 SGHTA and CDR2 FQGTGA. The CDR3 has 14 residues. Germline trimming cut 5 bases from V and 6 bases from J; bases unmatched to any gene: 7. The whole variable domain, remainder taken from reference TRBV7-3 and TRBJ2-1, is GAGVSQTPSNKVTEKGKYVELRCDPISGHTALYWYRQSLGQGPEFLIYFQGTGAADDSGLPNDRFFAVRPEGSVSTLKIQRTERGDSAVYLCASSPGGSSNEQFFGPGTRLTVL.